This T cell receptor beta chain was observed in a study of regulatory T cells in long-lasting Graves disease. Study-wide background: Less than 3 months of antithyroid drugs had been taken by newly diagnosed Graves' patients.

Trimming removed 8 bases from V and 1 base from J, with 8 bases in between. The CDR3 length is 12 residues. Germline CDR1 DFQATT, CDR2 SNEGSKA (reference sequence). Arm-PCR with iRepertoire HTBI primers amplified the CDR3 regions for these TCR beta libraries. Via MiXCR, TCRdb re-called the multiplex PCR reads, giving one row per CDR3 protein. This table holds hundreds of thousands of distinct CDR3 sequences, 15% to 20% found once. Study results and caveats: Compared with new cases, persistent Graves' patients showed reduced TCR diversity.

This clonotype was seen at least ten times. The antigen is not known. Time point here: newly diagnosed GD, antithyroid drugs for less than 3 months. PBMC RNA served as the TCR library source. This same sample was also taken into another study, of T cells in Graves' hyperthyroidism and ophthalmopathy.

V usage is TRBV20-1 and J usage is TRBJ2-2; unclear D gene. Sequences were derived from peripheral blood mononuclear cells (PBMCs), sampled at new diagnosis, from a patient treated with antithyroid drugs. The sequence was obtained from a man younger than 35 with Graves disease. CDR3 sequence: CSWSLNTGELFF. The DNA for the CDR3 is TGCAGTTGGAGTCTGAACACCGGGGAGCTGTTTTTT.